The 15 T cell receptor beta chains given below trace back to one sample, sequenced in a study of identifying expanded T cells in peripheral blood. Measured with immunoSEQ multiplex PCR; TCRdb has only the in-frame clones, and not every one. This sample has 55,000 to 80,000 clones, with around four fifths found just once. Sequencing used blood. These receptors originate from a person aged 18-69 years in good health.

The chain carries TRBV19 and TRBJ1-6; D is possibly TRBD1 (6 bases). Germline V gene sequence: CDR1 LNHDA, CDR2 SQIVND (reference sequence). The CDR3 loop spans 15 amino acids. With 9 bases removed from V and 11 bases from J, the gap between germline ends came to 23 bases. In DNA, the CDR3 is TGTGCCAGCCATACTGGGGGGACATTGCCCACACCCCTCCACTTT. It encodes CASHTGGTLPTPLHF.

The chain's CDR3 is CASSLNSDASGNTIYF. In DNA, the CDR3 is TGTGCCAGCAGCTTAAACTCAGACGCCTCTGGAAACACCATATATTTT. This sequence joins TRBV11-3 and TRBJ1-3; D gene ambiguous. CDR3 length: 16 residues. In germline, CDR1 is SGHNT, CDR2 YENEEA. The ends were cut back, 2 bases at V and 0 bases at J, with 11 bases in the middle.

This sequence joins TRBV19 and TRBJ1-5; no clear D gene. Germline lookup yields CDR1 LNHDA and CDR2 SQIVND (reference sequence). The CDR3 has 17 residues. V lost 3 bases to trimming and J lost 0 bases, with 15 bases between them. This CDR3 reads CASSIEKSYYSNQPQHF. The CDR3 nucleotides read TGTGCCAGTAGTATCGAGAAGAGCTATTATAGCAATCAGCCCCAGCATTTT.

The chain carries TRBV7-2 and TRBJ2-1; D may be TRBD1 or TRBD2 (5 bases each). Germline CDR1 is SGHTA and CDR2 is FQGNSA. The V end lost 2 bases, the J end lost 2 bases, and 7 bases lay between the germline ends. The CDR3 is 14 residues long. The CDR3 is CASSLRGPYNEQFF. The DNA for the CDR3 is TGTGCCAGCAGCTTACGGGGACCCTACAATGAGCAGTTCTTC. Full variable domain (missing parts from reference TRBV7-2 and TRBJ2-1): GAGVSQSPSNKVTEKGKDVELRCDPISGHTALYWYRQSLGQGLEFLIYFQGNSAPDKSGLPSDRFSAERTGGSVSTLTIQRTQQEDSAVYLCASSLRGPYNEQFFGPGTRLTVL.

This chain connects TRBV14 to TRBJ1-6; D not resolved. Germline V CDR1 and CDR2: SGHDN, FVKESK. CDR3 size: 13 residues. Trimming pared 10 bases from V and 6 bases from J, leaving 13 bases between. The CDR3: CATRRQPNSPLHF. CDR3 bases: TGTGCCACCAGGAGGCAGCCTAATTCACCCCTCCACTTT.

The chain has TRBV27 and TRBJ1-2; 7 bases are a match to TRBD1. V lost 5 bases to trimming and J lost 5 bases; unmatched junction nucleotides: 5. In germline, CDR1 is MNHEY, CDR2 SMNVEV (reference sequence). CDR3 length: 13 amino acids. CDR3 DNA: TGTGCCAGCAGTAGGGCAGGGGGTTATGGCTACACCTTC. Translating it yields CASSRAGGYGYTF.

The chain carries TRBV7-9 and TRBJ1-2, with TRBD1 matching over 9 bases. Trimming at V came to 2 bases and at J to 3 bases, leaving 10 bases not matched to a gene. Per germline, CDR1 SEHNR and CDR2 FQNEAQ (reference sequence). The CDR3 extends over 17 amino acids. CDR3 amino acids: CASSLKDRGSAYYGYTF. In DNA, the CDR3 is TGTGCCAGCAGCTTAAAGGACAGGGGCAGCGCGTACTATGGCTACACCTTC.

V usage is TRBV5-1 and J usage is TRBJ1-2; TRBD1 matches at 7 bases. The germline V gene has CDR1 SGHRS and CDR2 YFSETQ. Trimming at V came to 5 bases and at J to 7 bases, leaving 11 bases not matched to a gene. The CDR3 is 14 amino acids. In DNA form, the CDR3 reads TGCGCCAGCAGTCTCGGACAGGCAGGGGGTGGCTACACCTTC. This codes for CASSLGQAGGGYTF. Filled out from reference TRBV5-1 and TRBJ1-2, the complete variable domain reads KAGVTQTPRYLIKTRGQQVTLSCSPISGHRSVSWYQQTPGQGLQFLFEYFSETQRNKGNFPGRFSGRQFSNSRSEMNVSTLELGDSALYLCASSLGQAGGGYTFGSGTRLTVV.

The rearrangement uses TRBV29-1 and TRBJ2-1; 13 bases are a match to TRBD2. Germline V CDR1 and CDR2: SQVTM, ANQGSEA. The V and J ends lost 0 bases and 6 bases, in that order; junction bases with no gene match: 5. The CDR3 consists of 16 residues. CDR3 sequence: CSVEEVGLAGFNEQFF. CDR3 coding DNA: TGCAGCGTTGAAGAGGTGGGACTAGCGGGATTCAATGAGCAGTTCTTC.

The V call is TRBV5-8, the J call TRBJ2-7; D might be TRBD1 (5 bases). The CDR3 consists of 14 residues. The ends were cut back, 1 base at V and 3 bases at J, with 11 bases in the middle. Germline CDR1 is SGHTS and CDR2 is YDEGEE. The CDR3 DNA follows: TGTGCCAGCAGCTTGTGGGGCAGGAACTACGAGCAGTACTTC. It is translated as CASSLWGRNYEQYF.

The chain links TRBV18 to TRBJ1-2; TRBD1 matches at 8 bases. Per germline, CDR1 KGHSH and CDR2 LQKENI. V gave up 6 bases and J gave up 5 bases; unmatched junction bases: 20. CDR3 length: 18 amino acids. DNA of the CDR3: TGTGCCAGCTCTCCTAGACTCCAGGACAGGGAAGATAGTTATGGCTACACCTTC. Encoded protein: CASSPRLQDREDSYGYTF.

The V gene is TRBV7-7, the J gene TRBJ2-7; D unclear. Germline V lookup: CDR1 SSHAT, CDR2 FNYEAQ (reference sequence). The CDR3 totals 12 residues. Trimming took 5 bases from V and 4 from J, leaving 9 bases between them. In DNA, the CDR3 is TGTGCCAGCAGCCCGGACGGATACGAGCAGTACTTC. Translated: CASSPDGYEQYF.

The J gene is TRBJ1-2, the V gene TRBV2, with 7 nucleotides matching TRBD1. The germline V gene encodes CDR1 SNHLY and CDR2 FYNNEI. Germline trimming cut 6 bases from V and 4 bases from J; bases unmatched to any gene: 8. This CDR3 has 14 residues. CDR3 protein: CASRRQGGGYGYTF. Written as DNA, the CDR3 is TGTGCCAGCAGGAGGCAGGGGGGAGGCTATGGCTACACCTTC.

This clone came up a few times. This sequence joins TRBV9 and TRBJ1-3; D call uncertain. Trimming stripped 4 bases from V and 0 bases from J, with 5 bases between. The germline V gene encodes CDR1 SGDLS and CDR2 YYNGEE. The CDR3 runs to 13 residues. The CDR3 bases are TGTGCCAGCAGCCCAGACTCTGGAAACACCATATATTTT. It is translated as CASSPDSGNTIYF.

V gene TRBV15 combines with J gene TRBJ1-2; D might be TRBD1 (5 bases). V gave up 0 bases and J gave up 2 bases, with 7 bases separating them. The length of the CDR3 is 14 residues. Looked up from germline, CDR1 is LNHNV and CDR2 is YYDKDF (reference sequence). The CDR3 coding sequence is TGTGCCACCAGCAGAGATCGACAGAACTATGGCTACACCTTC. Protein sequence: CATSRDRQNYGYTF.